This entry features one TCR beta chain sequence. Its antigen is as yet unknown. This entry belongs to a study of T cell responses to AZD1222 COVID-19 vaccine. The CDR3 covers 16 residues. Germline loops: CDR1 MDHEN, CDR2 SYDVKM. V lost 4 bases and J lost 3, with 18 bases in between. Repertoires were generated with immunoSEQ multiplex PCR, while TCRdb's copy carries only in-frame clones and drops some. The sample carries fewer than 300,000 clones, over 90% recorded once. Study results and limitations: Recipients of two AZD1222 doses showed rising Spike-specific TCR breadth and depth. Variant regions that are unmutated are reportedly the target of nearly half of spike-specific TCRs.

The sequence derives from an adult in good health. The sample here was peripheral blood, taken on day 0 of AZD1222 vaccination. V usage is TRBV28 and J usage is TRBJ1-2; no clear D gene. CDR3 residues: CASSSYGAGIHYGYTF. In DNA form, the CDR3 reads TGTGCCAGCAGTTCCTATGGTGCGGGGATCCACTATGGCTACACCTTC.